These T cell receptor beta chains were read from a single sample in a study of cytomegalovirus exposure and HLA in healthy donors. Sequencing was performed with immunoSEQ multiplex PCR; in TCRdb, only in-frame clones are kept and a portion is missing. This table holds under 200,000 clones, around 82% found once. Source material: PBMCs. These receptors all come from a woman in her twenties or thirties in good health and CMV-seropositive. Both conserved end residues are part of each CDR3. A D gene is named only where the DNA matches it firmly. Where a row states a size, it is once, few, many or the class of an expanded clone; other rows omit it.

NA | NA | TRBJ2-7 | TRBV5-5 | TGTGCCAGCAGCTTGACAGGCGACTCCTACGAGCAGTACTTC | CASSLTGDSYEQYF
NA | TRBD1 | TRBJ1-6 | TRBV19 | TGTGCCAGTAGTACTCGACAGGGACCCCGTCGTTCACCCCTCCACTTT | CASSTRQGPRRSPLHF
NA | NA | TRBJ1-6 | TRBV4-2 | TGTGCCAGCAGCCCCCGGGACACTAAAAATTCACCCCTCCACTTT | CASSPRDTKNSPLHF
NA | NA | TRBJ1-1 | TRBV5-5 | TGTGCCAGCAGCTTGGCCGAGTTGAACACTGAAGCTTTCTTT | CASSLAELNTEAFF
once | TRBD1 | TRBJ2-1 | TRBV5-8 | TGTGCCAGCACTAACCCGGGACAGGAGTACAATGAGCAGTTCTTC | CASTNPGQEYNEQFF
NA | TRBD2 | TRBJ2-1 | TRBV5-1 | TGCGCCAGCAGCTTGTTAATTCGGGGGACTAGTTCGCATGAGCAGTTCTTC | CASSLLIRGTSSHEQFF
NA | TRBD2 | TRBJ2-1 | TRBV27 | TGTGCCAGCAGTTGGCGGGGACTACCGTACAATGAGCAGTTCTTC | CASSWRGLPYNEQFF
NA | NA | TRBJ2-2 | TRBV30 | TGTGCCTGGAGAGAGTTGGCCGGGGAGCTGTTTTTT | CAWRELAGELFF
NA | TRBD2 | TRBJ2-7 | TRBV30 | TGTGCCTGGGCTCCGGGCCCGGGGGGAGAGCAGTACTTC | CAWAPGPGGEQYF
NA | TRBD1 | TRBJ2-5 | TRBV5-1 | TGCGCCAGCAGCTTGGCCGGGACAGGGGACTCGCAAGAGACCCAGTACTTC | CASSLAGTGDSQETQYF
NA | TRBD2 | TRBJ2-1 | TRBV11-1 | TGTGCCAGCAGCTTAGATGGCGGGGGGGCCTATCTGCAGTTCTTC | CASSLDGGGAYLQFF
few | NA | TRBJ1-2 | TRBV6-1 | TGTGCCAGCAGTATAGACAAGTATGGCTACACCTTC | CASSIDKYGYTF
NA | NA | TRBJ1-2 | TRBV6-5 | TGTGCCAGCAGTACGACAGGTCGTGGCTACACCTTC | CASSTTGRGYTF
few | NA | TRBJ1-1 | TRBV6-6 | TGTGCCAGCAGTTACACCGACACCTTACCTGAAGCTTTCTTT | CASSYTDTLPEAFF
NA | NA | TRBJ1-4 | TRBV13 | TGTGCCAGCAGCTTACGGGGAGGCGAACTGTTTTTT | CASSLRGGELFF
NA | TRBD1 | TRBJ1-4 | TRBV2 | TGTGCCAGCCACAGGGGGCCTAATGAAAAACTGTTTTTT | CASHRGPNEKLFF
NA | NA | TRBJ2-3 | TRBV27 | TGTGCCAGCAGTAGAAGCGGGAGCACAGATACGCAGTATTTT | CASSRSGSTDTQYF
once | NA | TRBJ2-1 | TRBV29-1 | TGCAGCGTTGATGTAGCGAGTAGCTCCTACAATGAGCAGTTCTTC | CSVDVASSSYNEQFF
NA | TRBD1 | TRBJ2-7 | TRBV7-9 | TGTGCCAGCAGCCCCCGGGACAGGGGTGGAGAGCAGTACTTC | CASSPRDRGGEQYF
NA | TRBD2 | TRBJ2-7 | TRBV2 | TGTGCCAGCAGTGCGGGACTAGCGGGGGATTCCTACGAGCAGTACTTC | CASSAGLAGDSYEQYF
NA | NA | TRBJ2-2 | TRBV7-9 | TGTGCCAGCAGTTCGGCCGGAGGGGCGAACACCGGGGAGCTGTTTTTT | CASSSAGGANTGELFF
NA | TRBD1 | TRBJ2-7 | TRBV6-1 | TGTGCCAGCAGTGTCGACAGGGTCTCCTACGAGCAGTACTTC | CASSVDRVSYEQYF
NA | TRBD2 | TRBJ2-7 | TRBV11-1 | TGTGCCAGCAGCTTCGTTAGCGGGGGGGCCCACGAGCAGTACTTC | CASSFVSGGAHEQYF
few | NA | TRBJ1-2 | TRBV28 | TGTGCCACCTCTGGGAGGGAAGCTTATGGCTACACCTTC | CATSGREAYGYTF
NA | TRBD2 | TRBJ2-5 | TRBV11-2 | TGTGCCAGCAGCCCGGGACTAGCGGTACTGGAGACCCAGTACTTC | CASSPGLAVLETQYF
NA | TRBD2 | TRBJ2-6 | TRBV5-4 | TGTGCCAGCAGCCCCCCGGGGGGGGCGCCTGGGGCCAACGTCCTGACTTTC | CASSPPGGAPGANVLTF
NA | TRBD1 | TRBJ1-6 | TRBV4-2 | TGTGCCAGCAGCCAAGAATGGAGGACAGGGGGTTCTCCCCTCCACTTT | CASSQEWRTGGSPLHF
few | TRBD1 | TRBJ2-3 | TRBV18 | TGTGCCAGCTCACCACCGACAGGGATCACAGATACGCAGTATTTT | CASSPPTGITDTQYF
NA | NA | TRBJ1-5 | TRBV5-1 | TGCGCCAGCAGCGCTGGACAATATAGCAATCAGCCCCAGCATTTT | CASSAGQYSNQPQHF
NA | TRBD1 | TRBJ1-5 | TRBV12-5 | TGTGCTAGTGGTTTCTCCGGGACAGGGGGTCAGCCCCAGCATTTT | CASGFSGTGGQPQHF
NA | NA | TRBJ2-1 | TRBV7-9 | TGTGCCAGCAGCTTGCAGGACAATGAGCAGTTCTTC | CASSLQDNEQFF
NA | TRBD1 | TRBJ1-1 | TRBV6-1 | TGTGCCAGCACTACGCAGGGGGCGCAGAACACTGAAGCTTTCTTT | CASTTQGAQNTEAFF
few | TRBD1 | TRBJ1-2 | TRBV2 | TGTGCCAGCAGTGCCGACAGGGCAAGTGGCTACACCTTC | CASSADRASGYTF
NA | NA | TRBJ1-2 | TRBV7-9 | TGTGCCAGCAGCTCATTAGAAACAGGGCTTCAGGGCTACACCTTC | CASSSLETGLQGYTF
NA | NA | TRBJ2-3 | TRBV7-8 | TGTGCCAGCAGCTTAGACGCAGGTGTCACAGATACGCAGTATTTT | CASSLDAGVTDTQYF
once | NA | TRBJ1-2 | TRBV29-1 | TGCAGCGTTGATGGCGAGGGTAACTATGGCTACACCTTC | CSVDGEGNYGYTF
few | NA | TRBJ1-5 | TRBV6-5 | TGTGCCAGCAGTTATCTGCCGGGTCAGCCCCAGCATTTT | CASSYLPGQPQHF
NA | TRBD1 | TRBJ2-5 | TRBV4-1 | TGCGCCAGCAGCCCCAGCCAGGAAGTCAGGGGGCCAGAGACCCAGTACTTC | CASSPSQEVRGPETQYF
few | NA | TRBJ1-2 | TRBV5-1 | TGCGCCAGCAGCTTGGGGGGCAGCTATGGCTACACCTTC | CASSLGGSYGYTF
NA | TRBD1 | TRBJ1-2 | TRBV28 | TGTGCCAGCAGTCGAGGGACAGGGGGCCTTAACTATGGCTACACCTTC | CASSRGTGGLNYGYTF
NA | TRBD1 | TRBJ2-3 | TRBV5-1 | TGCGCCAGCAGTGGTGGACAGGGGGCAGGGGATACGCAGTATTTT | CASSGGQGAGDTQYF
NA | TRBD1 | TRBJ1-1 | TRBV19 | TGTGCCAGTAGCCCTAGGACAGGGGTTTTGGCTGAAGCTTTCTTT | CASSPRTGVLAEAFF
NA | NA | TRBJ1-2 | TRBV4-3 | TGCGCCAGCAGCCCTTCCAGGGGCCGGAACTATGGCTACACCTTC | CASSPSRGRNYGYTF
NA | NA | TRBJ1-5 | TRBV2 | TGTGCCAGCACCCCCCAGGGGAGGGGACAAGGACAGCCCCAGCATTTT | CASTPQGRGQGQPQHF
NA | NA | TRBJ2-5 | TRBV21-1 | TGTGCCAGCAGCAACCGGACAGGGCGCGGGGAGACCCAGTACTTC | CASSNRTGRGETQYF
NA | TRBD1 | TRBJ2-7 | TRBV5-6 | TGTGCCAGCAGCTTTGGGACAGGGTCCCACGAGCAGTACTTC | CASSFGTGSHEQYF
NA | TRBD1 | TRBJ1-5 | TRBV12-5 | TGTGCTAGTGGTCCCCCCCGGGACAGACGTCGTGGGCCCCAGCATTTT | CASGPPRDRRRGPQHF
NA | NA | TRBJ2-1 | TRBV5-1 | TGCGCCAGCAGCTTGGGAACGGTAGTAAATGAGCAGTTCTTC | CASSLGTVVNEQFF